This passage covers 20 T cell receptor beta chains from one sample sequenced in a study of siplizumab effects on memory and regulatory T cells. This table comes from immunoSEQ multiplex PCR, and its TCRdb copy is limited to in-frame clones, with some not included. The sample includes approximately 84,000 clones, 85% to 95% seen only once; the top ten take 15% to 20%. Sequencing was done on a sample of CD8+ T cells sorted from blood. These receptors all stem from a human donor in good health.

J is TRBJ2-1 and V is TRBV7-9; TRBD1 matches at 7 bases. The CDR3 has 15 amino acids. The germline V gene has CDR1 SEHNR and CDR2 FQNEAQ (reference sequence). J was trimmed by 2 bases and V by 3 bases; bases with no gene match: 4. CDR3 sequence (DNA): TGTGCCAGCAGCTTGGGGACAGTTCCCTACAATGAGCAGTTCTTC. Its protein product is CASSLGTVPYNEQFF.

The chain combines TRBV6-5 with TRBJ2-7, with TRBD2 matching 10 bases. The V gene's germline CDR1 is MNHEY and CDR2 SVGAGI. The CDR3 has 16 residues. Trimming at V came to 0 bases and at J to 2 bases, leaving 4 bases not matched to a gene. CDR3 bases: TGTGCCAGCAGTTACTCGAGCCTAGCGGGAGCCTACGAGCAGTACTTC. Protein product: CASSYSSLAGAYEQYF.

The rearrangement links TRBV6-1 to TRBJ2-3; the match to TRBD2 covers 9 bases. Trimming cost V 4 bases and J 0 bases; bases outside gene matches: 2. The CDR3 extends over 15 amino acids. The germline CDR1 and CDR2 sequences are MNHNS and SASEGT. DNA of the CDR3: TGTGCCAGCAGTGTTCTAGCGGGGAGCACAGATACGCAGTATTTT. This encodes CASSVLAGSTDTQYF.

This chain joins TRBV28 and TRBJ2-5, with D hard to call. The CDR3 runs to 14 residues. The ends were cut back, 4 bases at V and 7 bases at J, with 16 bases in the middle. Looked up from germline, CDR1 is MDHEN and CDR2 is SYDVKM. This CDR3 reads CASSSTAFWGTQYF. As DNA, the CDR3 is TGTGCCAGCAGTTCAACAGCATTTTGGGGGACCCAGTACTTC.

In the case of this clone: Distinct nucleotide sequences in the sample also encode this CDR3. The chain recombines TRBV4-1 with TRBJ1-2; D unresolved. Germline CDR1 reads MGHRA; CDR2 reads YSYEKL. CDR3 size: 17 residues. V gave up 4 bases and J gave up 5 bases, with 23 bases separating them. CDR3 DNA: TGCGCCAGCAGCCGAGTGGCGCGGGAGGTAGAGGGATATGGCTACACCTTC. Protein: CASSRVAREVEGYGYTF.

The CDR3: CASSQENLSNQPQHF. CDR3 nucleotide sequence: TGTGCCAGCAGCCAAGAAAATCTTAGCAATCAGCCCCAGCATTTT. The V call is TRBV4-2, the J call TRBJ1-5; D call uncertain. The V gene lost 0 bases and the J gene lost 0 bases, with 6 bases spanning the gap. Looked up from germline, CDR1 is LGHNA and CDR2 is YNFKEQ. The CDR3 runs 15 residues.

This chain links TRBV5-8 with TRBJ1-4, with D maybe TRBD1 (5 bases). The V end was cut by 3 bases, the J end by 6 bases, with 15 bases between. Germline V gene sequence: CDR1 SGHTS, CDR2 YDEGEE. CDR3 size: 15 residues. The CDR3: CASSWGVSGYEKLFF. The CDR3 DNA sequence: TGTGCCAGCAGCTGGGGGGTTTCCGGGTATGAAAAACTGTTTTTT.

J is TRBJ2-7 and V is TRBV30; 7 positions agree with TRBD1. The CDR3 consists of 11 residues. Germline-derived CDR1 and CDR2 are GTSNPN and SVGIG (reference sequence). Trimming removed 7 bases from V and 6 bases from J; junction bases left unmatched: 6. CDR3 in amino acids: CASQGVGEQYF. CDR3 DNA: TGTGCCTCGCAGGGGGTGGGCGAGCAGTACTTC.

A word on this clone: The junction departs from the called germline gene at one end, perhaps through a read error. The chain carries TRBV5-6 and TRBJ2-3; weak D call: TRBD2 (5 bases). The CDR3 is 13 amino acids. Germline V CDR1 and CDR2: SGHDT, YYEEEE. CDR3 DNA sequence: TGTGCCAACAGCGGAACTAGCACAGATACGCAGTATTTT. Translating it yields CANSGTSTDTQYF.

The rearrangement links TRBV7-6 to TRBJ2-3; D might be TRBD2 (6 bases). The CDR3 loop spans 16 amino acids. Trimming took 1 base from V and 4 from J, leaving 15 bases between them. Germline CDR1 reads SGHVS; CDR2 reads FNYEAQ. CDR3 nucleotide sequence: TGTGCCAGCAGCTTAGAACTAGCAGGAGGGGCAGATACGCAGTATTTT. Its translation: CASSLELAGGADTQYF.

The gene calls are TRBV7-8 and TRBJ2-3; 11 positions match TRBD2. The CDR3 extends over 18 amino acids. Germline loops: CDR1 SGHVS, CDR2 FQNEAQ. J was trimmed by 4 bases and V by 3 bases; bases with no gene match: 12. In DNA form, the CDR3 reads TGTGCCAGCAGCTTCCGACTAGCGGGATCACCCCTCCCAGATACGCAGTATTTT. It yields the protein CASSFRLAGSPLPDTQYF. Full variable domain (remainder filled in from reference TRBV7-8 and TRBJ2-3): GAGVSQSPRYKVAKRGQDVALRCDPISGHVSLFWYQQALGQGPEFLTYFQNEAQLDKSGLPSDRFFAERPEGSVSTLKIQRTQQEDSAVYLCASSFRLAGSPLPDTQYFGPGTRLTVL.

The V gene is TRBV28, the J gene TRBJ2-7; D possibly matches TRBD1 or TRBD2 (6 bases each). V was pared by 11 bases and J by 0 bases, with 14 bases between. Germline V gives CDR1 MDHEN, CDR2 SYDVKM. The CDR3 has 13 residues. DNA for the CDR3: TGTGCCCCGGGGGCCAGTTGCTCCTACGAGCAGTACTTC. Translating gives CAPGASCSYEQYF.

The V and J genes are TRBV7-6 and TRBJ2-7; 9 nucleotides match TRBD1. The CDR3 loop spans 14 amino acids. Looked up from germline, CDR1 is SGHVS and CDR2 is FNYEAQ. The V and J ends lost 5 bases and 5 bases, in that order; junction bases with no gene match: 7. As DNA, the CDR3 is TGTGCCAGCAGCCCCCGGACAGGGGCCAACGAGCAGTACTTC. Amino acid sequence: CASSPRTGANEQYF.

This clone has only one observation. The rearrangement links TRBV4-1 to TRBJ1-1; a weak D match, TRBD1 (6 bases). V lost 0 bases and J lost 4, with 12 bases in between. This CDR3 has 15 residues. Germline CDR1 and CDR2: MGHRA and YSYEKL. In nucleotides, the CDR3 is TGCGCCAGCAGCCAAGAAGGGCAGGGGACCACTGAAGCTTTCTTT. Translating it yields CASSQEGQGTTEAFF.

The rearrangement uses TRBV10-1 and TRBJ2-1, with TRBD1 matching 8 bases. The CDR3 has 15 residues. Trimming at V came to 3 bases and at J to 3 bases, leaving 4 bases not matched to a gene. Germline assignment: CDR1 WNHNN and CDR2 SYGVQD (reference sequence). The CDR3 is CASSDEDRVYNEQFF. The CDR3 region has the DNA TGCGCCAGCAGTGACGAGGACAGGGTCTACAATGAGCAGTTCTTC.

V is TRBV6-1 and J is TRBJ2-5, with TRBD1 matching 9 bases. Trimming cost V 5 bases and J 4 bases; bases outside gene matches: 8. CDR3 length equals 15 residues. CDR1 MNHNS and CDR2 SASEGT come from the germline V gene. DNA for the CDR3: TGTGCCAGCAGTACACACAGGGGGCTAGGAGAGACCCAGTACTTC. Protein: CASSTHRGLGETQYF.

This clone was recorded once. The chain is built from TRBV2 and TRBJ2-3; 10 bases align to TRBD2. Trimming removed 2 bases from V and 4 bases from J; junction bases left unmatched: 6. CDR3 length equals 16 residues. Germline CDR1 is SNHLY and CDR2 is FYNNEI. The CDR3 region has the DNA TGTGCCAGCAGTGAATGGGTACTAGCGGGACCAGATACGCAGTATTTT. Translation gives CASSEWVLAGPDTQYF.

The chain employs TRBV7-6 and TRBJ2-7, with 11 positions matching TRBD1. The CDR3 sequence is 14 residues long. V lost 3 bases to trimming and J lost 3 bases; unmatched junction nucleotides: 1. CDR1 SGHVS and CDR2 FNYEAQ come from the germline V gene. DNA for the CDR3: TGTGCCAGCAGCTTGGGACAGGGGGACTACGAGCAGTACTTC. This encodes CASSLGQGDYEQYF.

The V gene is TRBV21-1, the J gene TRBJ2-1; the table's D call of TRBD2 was not tested on the DNA. TRBV21-1 is labeled a pseudogene. The length of the CDR3 is 19 residues. The CDR3 here is CASSKVYREPPKNYNEQFF. The CDR3 DNA sequence: TGTGCCAGCAGCAAAGTTTACCGGGAGCCGCCCAAAAACTACAATGAGCAGTTCTTC.

The rearrangement links TRBV15 to TRBJ1-3; perhaps TRBD1 as D (5 bases). The germline CDR1 and CDR2 sequences are LNHNV and YYDKDF (reference sequence). V lost 0 bases and J lost 1, with 7 bases in between. The CDR3 totals 15 residues. The chain's CDR3 is CATSRDPGSGNTIYF. The DNA for the CDR3 is TGTGCCACCAGCAGAGATCCAGGGTCTGGAAACACCATATATTTT.